This T cell receptor beta chain was sequenced during a study of beta chain features in type 1 diabetes. Study-level findings and limits: Here, the possible influence of HLA type (on TCRB rearrangement) remained unresolved. Patients' naive, central memory and regulatory TCRB repertoires appeared more alike than those of healthy donors. All four CD4+ subsets of Type 1 diabetes patients contained TCRB CDR3s that were moderately but significantly shorter.

Per donor, one heparinised blood draw averaged approximately 120 mL. Trimming at V came to 4 bases and at J to 5 bases, leaving 5 bases not matched to a gene. The germline gives CDR1 SGHAT, CDR2 FQNNGV. The CDR3 sequence is 15 residues long. Every isolated RNA sample was fully reverse transcribed, so sequencing captured expressed TCRB transcripts. TCRdb keeps only in-frame clones here, not all; method: immunoSEQ multiplex PCR. The data hold 600,000 or so clones, with over 12% observed a single time. This clone was picked up a small number of times. Antigen: not known. The sequenced material came from naive CD4+ T cells from blood. This sequence originates from a man aged 18 to 30 with type 1 diabetes. The chain combines TRBV11-2 with TRBJ2-5, with 12 bases lining up with TRBD2. The CDR3 sequence: CASSSSGGALETQYF. For the CDR3, the DNA is TGTGCCAGCAGCTCTAGCGGGGGGGCATTGGAGACCCAGTACTTC.